This T cell receptor beta chain was documented in a study of CD8+CD57+ T cells in acquired aplastic anemia. At the level of the study: When averaged, DNA from sorted CD4+ and CD8+ cells came to around 3 ug.

The germline CDR1 and CDR2 sequences are LNHDA and SQIVND (reference sequence). Trimming took 3 bases from V and 4 from J, leaving 13 bases between them. The CDR3 contains 14 residues. The template used for profiling TCR beta VDJ and CDR3 was genomic DNA. TCRdb reprocessed the reads via MiXCR and lists one record per CDR3 protein. The sample has hundreds of thousands of distinct CDR3 sequences; under 40% are singletons. At least ten counts were recorded for this clonotype. Its antigen is not known. Patients included in sequencing had previously demonstrated CD8+CD57+ cell expansion by flow cytometry. Blood was sampled before the patients had received any therapy. Study-level findings and limits: Controls and patients did not differ significantly in CD8+ Simpson's diversity. Approximately 27 CD8+ CDR3 sequences occurred in both the patients and the controls.

The sample taken for sequencing was sorted CD4+, CD8+, or CD8+CD57+ T cells (not recorded which) from PBMCs. The gene calls are TRBV19 and TRBJ2-7, with a possible D match to TRBD1 (6 bases). This clonotype was obtained from a human donor with aplastic anemia. This chain's CDR3 is CASSMRGSGYEQYF. The CDR3 DNA follows: TGTGCCAGTAGTATGAGGGGGTCAGGGTACGAGCAGTACTTC.